Described below is a single TCR beta chain sequence and its context. Its target antigen remains unknown. Base qualities are not provided; no much larger clone lies one nucleotide away. Genomic DNA was isolated using the Qiagen DNeasy kit from unsorted PBMCs as well as from negatively selected CD4+ and CD8+ fractions. TCR beta CDR3 regions were subjected to amplification by immunoSEQ multiplex PCR with primers that anneal to V and J segments. A synthetic immune receptor repertoire was used to minimize amplification bias, and any remaining bias was removed computationally after sequencing. In the original analysis: Custom Python scripts were used to quantify repertoire diversity as the Shannon entropy index. Unsorted, CD4+ and CD8+ repertoires were analyzed separately, except for combined analyses in which CD4+ and CD8+ sequences were merged in silico. A clone was considered expanded if an increase in frequency of at least 2-fold after treatment relative to C1D1 was found, and a pseudocount of 0.5 was applied to clones undetected at baseline. Clones with 0 or 1 copy at C1D1 were classified as singleton clones, and clones with 2 or more copies were classified as non-singleton clones. Clones expanded in unsorted samples were assigned a CD4+, CD8+ or unknown annotation through matching of protein sequences in sorted samples from the same patient. Diversity changes from C1D1 to C4D1 were tested in paired samples using Wilcoxon tests. In its TCRdb copy, this immuneACCESS table keeps in-frame sequences only and misses some clones. Where compared with another copy, unresolved V genes explain less than half of these, and the others have no known cause. That table gives V, J and clone size, and the DNA gave D and trimming. Across this sample there are around 92,000 clones, with around 80% seen only once. Clones ranked in the top ten supply approximately 17% of the sample.

The sample's time point, from its label and the paper: cycle 4 day 1 (C4D1), after more than 5 weeks of nivolumab. Relapse after autologous stem cell transplantation had occurred in all trial patients, and cohorts A, B and C were distinguished by prior brentuximab vedotin exposure. The trial cohort included fewer than 65 patients with relapsed/refractory classical Hodgkin lymphoma, and each patient had a best overall response of complete response, partial response or progressive disease. Trial patients were treated with single-agent nivolumab in the multi-cohort phase II CheckMate 205 trial. An independent review committee assessed best overall response using the 2007 International Working Group response criteria. Trial PBMCs were collected just before the start of nivolumab (C1D1) and during therapy at cycle 2 day 1 and cycle 4 day 1. Peripheral blood was collected in 8 mL Vacutainer Cell Preparation Tubes, from which PBMCs were isolated by centrifugation and then cryopreserved.

The source of the sample is a study of PD-1 blockade in classical Hodgkin lymphoma (TCRdb year 2020). Some background on the complete study: Nivolumab dosing was 3 mg/kg intravenously every 2 weeks, continuing until either disease progression or unacceptable toxicity. To define a peripheral blood immune signature of response to PD-1 blockade in classical Hodgkin lymphoma, the study combined TCR beta sequencing with CyTOF.

General study outcomes and caveats: Baseline diversity similar to that of newly diagnosed patients was observed in trial patients achieving complete response, whereas significantly lower diversity was observed in partial responders and progressors. Baseline TCR diversity was reported to be lower in newly diagnosed patients than in healthy donors, and even lower in relapsed/refractory patients. The study covered only a single clinical trial cohort, and the causes of the repertoire differences, possibly disease activity or prior therapy, were still not defined. A significant rise by C4D1 was seen in CD4+ but not CD8+ TCR diversity (p=0.0027 vs p=0.16), with the rise being most apparent in complete responders (p=0.02). Diversity was lower in patients who began nivolumab less than 1 year after ASCT, so these patients were left out of later analyses to avoid confounding by immune reconstitution.

The receptor's source is a human donor with classical Hodgkin lymphoma. The sequenced sample was peripheral blood mononuclear cells (PBMCs), obtained before the fourth cycle of nivolumab.

The sequenced DNA is TGTGCCAGCAGCGTAGATCTGGCGGCCCTCTCCTACGAGCAGTACTTC. This encodes CASSVDLAALSYEQYF. The chain joins TRBV9 to TRBJ2-7; no D gene can be assigned with confidence. The CDR3 sequence holds 16 residues, the cysteine and phenylalanine included. The DNA shown is the 48-base CDR3, in frame from base 1. The germline V gene yields SGDLS for CDR1 and YYNGEE for CDR2. V and J lose 0 bases and 0 bases, and a span of 13 bases separates them.